The 14 T cell receptor beta chains listed next were all sequenced from one sample in a study of OX40 agonist ivuxolimab in advanced cancers. Assay: immunoSEQ multiplex PCR; the TCRdb copy retains only in-frame clones and omits some. The data contain about 68,000 clones, about 83% of them singletons. Sequences were derived from CD4+ or CD8+ T cells sorted from blood, sampled in a trial of the OX40 agonist ivuxolimab. These receptors were taken from an adult with an advanced solid tumor such as melanoma, head and neck, liver or kidney cancer.

The chain employs TRBV5-1 and TRBJ2-5; D is ambiguous. Trimming stripped 2 bases from V and 7 bases from J, with 21 bases between. The CDR3 extends over 16 amino acids. CDR1 and CDR2 from the germline V gene are SGHRS and YFSETQ. This CDR3 reads CASSLPEVGLGGTQYF. The CDR3 DNA reads as TGCGCCAGCAGCTTACCCGAGGTTGGTCTGGGTGGGACCCAGTACTTC.

This rearrangement joins TRBV5-1 to TRBJ2-7; a weak D match, TRBD2 (5 bases). Germline assignment: CDR1 SGHRS and CDR2 YFSETQ. This CDR3 contains 14 residues. V lost 1 base and J 2 bases, leaving 10 bases between the germline ends. CDR3 in amino acids: CASSLTGIAYEQYF. The CDR3 DNA reads as TGCGCCAGCAGCTTGACCGGGATAGCCTACGAGCAGTACTTC. Complete variable domain (other parts from reference TRBV5-1 and TRBJ2-7): KAGVTQTPRYLIKTRGQQVTLSCSPISGHRSVSWYQQTPGQGLQFLFEYFSETQRNKGNFPGRFSGRQFSNSRSEMNVSTLELGDSALYLCASSLTGIAYEQYFGPGTRLTVT.

V is TRBV29-1 and J is TRBJ2-1; D perhaps matches TRBD2 (7 bases). CDR3 size: 14 residues. Germline V gene sequence: CDR1 SQVTM, CDR2 ANQGSEA. Deletions cut 6 bases from V and 8 bases from J, with 20 bases between. CDR3 DNA sequence: TGCAGCGTGGTTTGGGGGGGCCTTATAGATGAGCAGTTCTTC. It is translated as CSVVWGGLIDEQFF.

The rearrangement joins TRBV19 to TRBJ2-1; 8 bases align to TRBD2. CDR1 is LNHDA and CDR2 is SQIVND in the germline V gene (reference sequence). V shed 5 bases and J 7 bases; nucleotides not matched to a gene: 13. CDR3 length: 16 residues. CDR3 nucleotide sequence: TGTGCCAGTAGTGCCCGGACTAGCCAGGTGGTGAATGAGCAGTTCTTC. It encodes CASSARTSQVVNEQFF.

The chain recombines TRBV19 with TRBJ1-5; D perhaps matches TRBD1 (5 bases). V was shortened by 10 bases and J by 2 bases, with 15 bases between the two germline ends. Per the germline V gene, CDR1 is LNHDA and CDR2 is SQIVND (reference sequence). The length of the CDR3 is 14 residues. The CDR3 loop reads CATQKGSRNQPQHF. CDR3 nucleotides: TGTGCCACACAAAAGGGGAGCCGCAATCAGCCCCAGCATTTT.

This chain connects TRBV6-6 to TRBJ1-4, with a possible D match to TRBD1 (6 bases). The germline gives CDR1 MNHNY, CDR2 SVGAGI (reference sequence). The CDR3 runs 15 residues. Trimming removed 7 bases from V and 0 bases from J, with 12 bases in between. The CDR3 region is CASKEGGATNEKLFF. The CDR3 nucleotides are TGTGCCAGCAAAGAGGGGGGCGCAACTAATGAAAAACTGTTTTTT.

V usage is TRBV6-5 and J usage is TRBJ1-1; 10 bases are a match to TRBD1. CDR1 is MNHEY and CDR2 is SVGAGI in the germline V gene. There are 15 residues in the CDR3. The junction had 0 bases not matched to a gene; V was cut back by 1 base and J by 1 base. CDR3 in DNA: TGTGCCAGCAGTTACTGGACAGGGGGGAACACTGAAGCTTTCTTT. It yields the protein CASSYWTGGNTEAFF.

The J gene is TRBJ2-5, the V gene TRBV9; unclear D gene. V was shortened by 6 bases and J by 0 bases, with 30 bases between the two germline ends. The length of the CDR3 is 20 residues. Germline loops: CDR1 SGDLS, CDR2 YYNGEE. The CDR3, as DNA: TGTGCCAGCATCCCTCGAACTAAAGGTCCACCCGCCCCGTACCAAGAGACCCAGTACTTC. It encodes CASIPRTKGPPAPYQETQYF.

The chain carries TRBV5-6 and TRBJ2-3; the D gene is possibly TRBD2 (5 bases). Germline loops: CDR1 SGHDT, CDR2 YYEEEE. The CDR3 is 12 amino acids. V lost 2 bases to trimming and J lost 6 bases, with 7 bases between them. CDR3 amino acids: CASSLLVDTQYF. DNA for the CDR3: TGTGCCAGCAGCTTACTAGTTGATACGCAGTATTTT.

The chain links TRBV7-7 to TRBJ2-3; 8 bases match TRBD2. This CDR3 spans 16 amino acids. V was pared by 3 bases and J by 5 bases, with 10 bases of the junction left unmatched. The germline V gene has CDR1 SSHAT and CDR2 FNYEAQ (reference sequence). CDR3 sequence (DNA): TGTGCCAGCAGCTTGGGGGGCGCGGGGGGCCAAGATACGCAGTATTTT. Protein product: CASSLGGAGGQDTQYF.

The chain links TRBV7-9 to TRBJ2-5, with D unresolved. Trimming cost V 4 bases and J 4 bases, with 16 bases left between them. This CDR3 has 15 amino acids. Per germline, CDR1 SEHNR and CDR2 FQNEAQ (reference sequence). In DNA form, the CDR3 reads TGTGCCAGCAGCTCAAAAGTTGAGGCAGGAGAGACCCAGTACTTC. Encoded protein: CASSSKVEAGETQYF. The full variable domain, rest sourced from reference TRBV7-9 and TRBJ2-5, is DTGVSQNPRHKITKRGQNVTFRCDPISEHNRLYWYRQTLGQGPEFLTYFQNEAQLEKSRLLSDRFSAERPKGSFSTLEIQRTEQGDSAMYLCASSSKVEAGETQYFGPGTRLLVL.

V is TRBV5-1 and J is TRBJ1-4; possible D gene TRBD1, 5 bases. With 4 bases removed from V and 7 bases from J, the gap between germline ends came to 14 bases. CDR1 and CDR2 from the germline V gene are SGHRS and YFSETQ. The CDR3 length is 14 residues. DNA of the CDR3: TGCGCCAGCAGCACCCAGGGTTTTGGTGAAAAACTGTTTTTT. It is translated as CASSTQGFGEKLFF.

Only a few counts were recorded for this clone. V is TRBV7-9 and J is TRBJ1-5; 7 bases map to TRBD1. V dropped 5 bases and J dropped 7; count of bases not matched to a gene: 8. From germline, CDR1 is SEHNR and CDR2 FQNEAQ (reference sequence). The CDR3 is 14 residues long. CDR3 nucleotides: TGTGCCAGCAGCAAAACAGGGGCAGAACAGCCCCAGCATTTT. Protein sequence: CASSKTGAEQPQHF.

This sequence joins TRBV11-2 and TRBJ2-7; 7 nucleotides match TRBD2. The CDR3 spans 14 residues. Germline V CDR1 and CDR2: SGHAT, FQNNGV. Losses at the gene ends were 1 base for V and 5 bases for J; bases not matched to a gene: 5. The CDR3, as DNA: TGTGCCAGCAGCTTAGTGGGGGGGGACCACGAGCAGTACTTC. It specifies CASSLVGGDHEQYF.